Included here is one T cell receptor beta chain sequence, with context. What this receptor recognizes is not known. The input lacks base qualities; no much larger clone sits a single base away. V sheds 0 bases and J sheds 4 bases, leaving 6 bases between their ends. The CDR3 covers 14 residues, taking in both the cysteine and the phenylalanine. Only the CDR3 DNA is retained, 42 bases long and in frame from the first base. CDR1 and CDR2 are drawn from the germline V gene: KGHSY, FQNENV. CD8 naive samples were obtained by positive selection for CCR7 among CD45RO-negative cells, yielding a CD45RA+CCR7+ population from which TemRA cells were excluded. The donors were healthy, HIV-negative adults with no recently reported acute infections or vaccinations. Only Caucasian adults living in Nashville, Tennessee, USA were represented among the donors. After blood collection by leukapheresis, PBMCs were isolated using Ficoll-Histopaque density gradient centrifugation and then cryopreserved in the vapor phase of liquid nitrogen. Analytical flow cytometry was used to check the purity and quantity of every magnetically sorted T cell population. Genomic DNA was isolated from each sorted fraction and quantified by UV absorbance on a Nanodrop 2000c.

Using the deep immunoSEQ assay, multiplex PCR amplified TCR CDR3 regions from genomic DNA. Genomic DNA extracted from each cell subset was distributed evenly over all wells of several immunoSEQ 96-well plates, and each plate served as one replicate. For sorted subsets, around 200 ng genomic DNA, equal to about 30,000 T cell genomes, was loaded into each replicate PCR. The purified libraries were quantified using a Qubit 3.0 fluorometer, sized with a Bioanalyzer 2100, and then quantified again using the KAPA Library Quantification kit. Every immunoSEQ 96-well plate was sequenced on a separate single-read 150-cycle Illumina NextSeq 550 flow cell. On the authors' methods: Because only junctional sequences without quality scores were contained in the immunoSEQ output, filtering matching that applied to full-length reads could not be performed. To assign V/J genes and CDR3, sequences were annotated against IMGT germline references using PyIR, a Python wrapper for IgBLAST v1.9. Reads with weak V/J assignments (E-value above 1e-6), missing CDR3, stop codons, out-of-frame junctions, or ambiguous translated residues were removed. V3J clonotypes were defined as sequences sharing the same inferred V gene, J gene, and CDR3 amino acid sequence. Percentage overlap between repertoires was calculated by dividing the number of shared unique clonotypes by the size of the smaller repertoire. Richness of each repertoire was evaluated using RTK rarefaction, the Chao1 estimator, and Recon v2.1 estimates of unobserved clonotypes. Generation probabilities were computed with OLGA for all TCRbeta clonotypes obtained by the gDNA method from several donors. TCRdb provides this immuneACCESS table in a form limited to in-frame rearrangements. Some clones are lacking; in checked studies, under half of them reflect an unresolved V gene, and why the rest are absent is not known. V and J calls and clone size are given by that table; D and trimming were obtained from the DNA. This sample gives 2 million to 2.5 million clones in total; 85% to 95% of them show up just once. Clones ranked in the top ten supply more than 1.5% of the sample.

The sample comes from a study of shared clonotypes between healthy human individuals (dated by TCRdb to about 2020). For context, the study as a whole: A couple of women and three men aged 18 to 49 years were included in the cohort. To estimate repertoire size and how much clonotypes are shared between individuals, the study performed deep sequencing of blood TCR repertoires from about five healthy adults. Leukapheresis yielded between about 0.94 and 9.5 billion PBMCs per donor. Different laboratories and diverse techniques were used to prepare libraries and sequence TCR repertoires, to increase sequencing depth and limit assay-specific biases. For each donor, three plates each were used for CD4 naive and CD4 memory, two plates were used for CD8 naive, and one plate was used for CD8 memory.

Results the study describes overall, beyond this receptor: Incomplete sequencing was indicated by rarefaction of sorted-subset datasets, despite the large sequencing depth. Only blood was sampled, and tissue TCR repertoires likely differ from those in blood. Higher generation probabilities were observed for clonotypes shared by all four sorted-subset donors than for non-shared clonotypes. Naive subsets generally had larger estimated clonotype richness than memory subsets did. Sharing across several donors was observed for about 5% of naive CD4, about 4% of naive CD8, 2.3% of memory CD4, and less than 0.45% of memory CD8 clonotypes. Pairwise subsampling indicated that sequencing depth was expected to affect the degree of clonotype sharing among donors. Because the study included a small number of donors, the genetic and exposure-history diversity represented was limited.

The material sequenced was naive CD8+ T cells from PBMCs. The cell subset or site label, as the study defines it: CD45RA+CCR7+. The sequence was collected from a young man in good health. Some clones in this sample may be carry-over from other donors' samples. The sequence links TRBV16 to TRBJ2-2; TRBD2 is a weak D gene call, 6 bases matching. The sequence in DNA is TGTGCCAGCAGCCAATCAGCGGGCACCGGGGAGCTGTTTTTT. This codes for CASSQSAGTGELFF.